This record covers a single T cell receptor (beta chain). The antigen remains undetermined. The data belong to a study of CD8+ T cells in alopecia areata. Turning to the study itself: The tofacitinib course ran for 6 to 18 months and was followed by 6 months off drug. Study results and caveats: How baseline CD8+ expansion relates to response remains uncertain (there was one nonresponder). The study found that many expanded lesional clones persisted in scalp and blood during tofacitinib.

J lost 5 bases, V lost 2 bases, and 8 bases had no gene match. Germline V CDR1 and CDR2: LGHNA, YNFKEQ. The CDR3 totals 16 residues. Treatment of the sample: oral pan-JAK inhibitor, 5-10 mg twice daily. RNA was isolated and reverse transcribed to cDNA, the sequencing template. The method was immunoSEQ multiplex PCR; TCRdb's version includes in-frame clones alone and lacks a portion of them. The sample has approximately 200,000 clones, around 56% seen once. This clonotype originated in a human donor with alopecia areata. Sequenced here: CD4+ T cells sorted from blood, sampled at week 4, from a patient treated with tofacitinib. The chain uses TRBV4-2 and TRBJ2-2, with 7 bases fitting TRBD1. The CDR3 bases are TGTGCCAGCAGCCAAATGCCGGGACAGTCGACCGGGGAGCTGTTTTTT. As protein: CASSQMPGQSTGELFF.